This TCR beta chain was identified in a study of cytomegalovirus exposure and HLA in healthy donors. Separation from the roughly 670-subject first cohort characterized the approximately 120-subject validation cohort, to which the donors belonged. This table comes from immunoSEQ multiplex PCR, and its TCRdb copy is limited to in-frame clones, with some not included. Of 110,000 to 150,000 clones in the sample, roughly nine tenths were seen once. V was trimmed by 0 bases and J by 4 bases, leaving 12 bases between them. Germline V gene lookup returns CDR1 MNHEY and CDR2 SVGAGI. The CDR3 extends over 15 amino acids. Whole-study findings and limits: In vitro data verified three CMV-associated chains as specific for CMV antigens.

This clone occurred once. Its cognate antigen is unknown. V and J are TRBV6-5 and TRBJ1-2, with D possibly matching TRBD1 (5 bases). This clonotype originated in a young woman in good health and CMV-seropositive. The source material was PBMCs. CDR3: CASSYSQSGFYGYTF. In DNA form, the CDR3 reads TGTGCCAGCAGTTACTCGCAATCAGGGTTCTATGGCTACACCTTC.